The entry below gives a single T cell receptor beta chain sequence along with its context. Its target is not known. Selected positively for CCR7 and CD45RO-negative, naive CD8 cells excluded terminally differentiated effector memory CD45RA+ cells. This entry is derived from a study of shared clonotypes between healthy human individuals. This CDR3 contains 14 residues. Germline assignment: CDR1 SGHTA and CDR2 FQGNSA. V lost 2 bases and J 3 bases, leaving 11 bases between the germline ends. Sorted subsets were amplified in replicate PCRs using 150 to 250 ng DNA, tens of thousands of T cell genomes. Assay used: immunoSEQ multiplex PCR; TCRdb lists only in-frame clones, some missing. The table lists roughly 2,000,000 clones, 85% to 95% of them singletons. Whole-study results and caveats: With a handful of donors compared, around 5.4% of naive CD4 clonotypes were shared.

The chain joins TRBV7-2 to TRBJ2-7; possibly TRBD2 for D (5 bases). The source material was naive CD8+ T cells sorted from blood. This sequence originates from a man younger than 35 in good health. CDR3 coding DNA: TGTGCCAGCAGCTTATGGGGAGCGAACTACGAGCAGTACTTC. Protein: CASSLWGANYEQYF.